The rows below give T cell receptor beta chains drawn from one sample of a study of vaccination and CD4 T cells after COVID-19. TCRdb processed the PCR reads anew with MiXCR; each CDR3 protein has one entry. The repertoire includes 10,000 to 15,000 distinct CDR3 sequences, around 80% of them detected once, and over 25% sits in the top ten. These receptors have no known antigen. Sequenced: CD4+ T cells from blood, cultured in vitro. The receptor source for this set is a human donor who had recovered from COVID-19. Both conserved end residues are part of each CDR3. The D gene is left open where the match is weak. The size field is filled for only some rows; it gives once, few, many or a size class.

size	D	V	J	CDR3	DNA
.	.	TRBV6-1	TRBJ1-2	CASSPPAGYTF	TGTGCCAGCAGTCCCCCGGCTGGCTACACCTTC
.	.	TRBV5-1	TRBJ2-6	CASSLSGTGANVLTF	TGCGCCAGCAGCTTGTCGGGGACTGGGGCCAACGTCCTGACTTTC
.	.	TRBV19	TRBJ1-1	CASSIGQGHTEAFF	TGTGCCAGTAGTATAGGCCAGGGGCACACTGAAGCTTTCTTT
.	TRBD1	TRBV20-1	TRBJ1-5	CSATTTYRGHLQPQHF	TGCAGTGCTACTACTACATACAGGGGGCACCTTCAGCCCCAGCATTTT
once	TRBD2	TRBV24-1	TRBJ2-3	CATSERTSGRSTDTQYF	TGTGCCACCAGTGAACGGACTAGCGGGAGGAGCACAGATACGCAGTATTTT
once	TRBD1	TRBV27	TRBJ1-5	CASRASGTANQPQHF	TGTGCCAGCCGGGCCAGTGGGACAGCGAATCAGCCCCAGCATTTT
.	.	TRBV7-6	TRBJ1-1	CASSLATGRTNTEAFF	TGTGCCAGCAGCTTAGCGACCGGGAGGACGAACACTGAAGCTTTCTTT
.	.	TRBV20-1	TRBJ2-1	CSAPSGTHVVGEQFF	TGCAGTGCTCCCTCCGGGACCCACGTCGTTGGGGAGCAGTTCTTC
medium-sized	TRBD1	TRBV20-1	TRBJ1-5	CSARDLDRGFLPNQPQHF	TGCAGTGCTAGAGATTTGGACAGGGGCTTTCTCCCCAATCAGCCCCAGCATTTT
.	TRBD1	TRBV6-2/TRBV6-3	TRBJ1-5	CASSIQGASNQPQHF	TGTGCCAGCAGTATACAGGGGGCCAGCAATCAGCCCCAGCATTTT
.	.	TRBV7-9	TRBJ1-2	CASSLGGSADGYTF	TGTGCCAGCAGCTTAGGTGGGAGTGCCGACGGCTACACCTTC
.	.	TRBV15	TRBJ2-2	CATSRGLVGNTGELFF	TGTGCCACCAGCAGAGGACTAGTGGGGAACACCGGGGAGCTGTTTTTT
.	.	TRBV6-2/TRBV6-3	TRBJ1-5	CASSTRAVRGQPQHF	TGTGCCAGCAGTACCAGGGCCGTTCGGGGTCAGCCCCAGCATTTT
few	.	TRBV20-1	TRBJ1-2	CSARDHGVRGDYGYTF	TGCAGTGCTAGAGACCACGGGGTGAGGGGGGACTATGGCTACACCTTC
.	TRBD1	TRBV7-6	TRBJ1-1	CASSLGTGFRAFF	TGTGCCAGCAGCTTAGGGACAGGGTTTAGGGCTTTCTTT
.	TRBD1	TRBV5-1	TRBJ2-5	CASSLSGRGQGETQYF	TGCGCCAGCAGCTTGAGTGGCAGGGGGCAGGGAGAGACCCAGTACTTC
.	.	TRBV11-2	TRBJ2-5	CASSFRGHGWRGNTYQETQYF	TGTGCCAGCAGCTTTCGTGGACACGGGTGGAGGGGAAATACGTACCAAGAGACCCAGTACTTC
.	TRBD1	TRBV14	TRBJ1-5	CASSQDRDRNQPQHF	TGTGCCAGCAGCCAAGACCGGGACAGAAATCAGCCCCAGCATTTT
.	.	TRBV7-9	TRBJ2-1	CASSVAESYNEQFF	TGTGCCAGCAGCGTAGCGGAATCATACAATGAGCAGTTCTTC
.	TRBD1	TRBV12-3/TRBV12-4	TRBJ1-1	CATTPHRGPLGAFF	TGTGCCACCACGCCCCACAGGGGGCCCCTTGGCGCTTTCTTT
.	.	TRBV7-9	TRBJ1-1	CASSLENTEAFF	TGTGCCAGCAGCTTAGAGAACACTGAAGCTTTCTTT
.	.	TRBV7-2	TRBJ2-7	CASSLGQGFMSYEQYF	TGTGCCAGCAGCTTAGGGCAGGGTTTCATGTCCTACGAGCAGTACTTC
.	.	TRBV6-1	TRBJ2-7	CASTSGSSLEQYF	TGTGCCAGCACCAGTGGGAGCTCCCTCGAGCAGTACTTC
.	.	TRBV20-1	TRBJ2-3	CSARGRGNTQYF	TGCAGTGCTAGAGGGAGGGGGAATACGCAGTATTTT
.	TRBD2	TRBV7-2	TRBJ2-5	CASSLSGRRETQYF	TGTGCCAGCAGCTTGAGCGGGAGGCGGGAGACCCAGTACTTC
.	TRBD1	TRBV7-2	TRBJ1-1	CASSPQGRANTEAFF	TGTGCCAGCAGCCCACAGGGGAGGGCGAACACTGAAGCTTTCTTT
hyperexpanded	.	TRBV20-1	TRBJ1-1	CSARDPLSLEAFF	TGCAGTGCTAGAGATCCACTGTCCCTTGAAGCTTTCTTT
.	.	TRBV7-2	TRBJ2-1	CASTPYNEQFF	TGTGCCAGCACCCCCTACAATGAGCAGTTCTTC
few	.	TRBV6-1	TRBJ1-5	CASSPGGGSNQPQHF	TGTGCCAGCAGCCCGGGGGGGGGTAGCAATCAGCCCCAGCATTTT
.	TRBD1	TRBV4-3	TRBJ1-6	CASSRKGTGDSPLHF	TGCGCCAGCAGCCGAAAAGGGACAGGGGATTCACCCCTCCACTTT
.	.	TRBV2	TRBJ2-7	CASSEVEGYYEQYF	TGTGCCAGCAGTGAAGTTGAGGGGTACTACGAGCAGTACTTC
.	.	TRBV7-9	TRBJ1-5	CASSPAVAGQPQHF	TGTGCCAGCAGCCCGGCGGTGGCGGGTCAGCCCCAGCATTTT
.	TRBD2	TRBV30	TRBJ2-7	CAWRPTRGTSGKSSYEQYF	TGTGCCTGGAGACCTACGAGGGGGACTAGCGGGAAGAGCTCCTACGAGCAGTACTTC
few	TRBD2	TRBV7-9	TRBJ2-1	CASTVGLAGSDEQFF	TGTGCCAGCACAGTGGGACTAGCGGGATCGGATGAGCAGTTCTTC
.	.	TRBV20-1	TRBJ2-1	CSARLASQFF	TGCAGTGCACGTCTAGCGAGCCAGTTCTTC
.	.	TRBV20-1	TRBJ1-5	CSASDKARNLAYSNQPQHF	TGCAGTGCTAGTGACAAAGCAAGGAATCTTGCATATAGCAATCAGCCCCAGCATTTT
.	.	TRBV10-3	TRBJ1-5	CASRDNYSNQPQHF	TGTGCCTCCCGGGACAACTATAGCAATCAGCCCCAGCATTTT
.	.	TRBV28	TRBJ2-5	CASSFSQGSVETQYF	TGTGCCAGCAGTTTCTCGCAGGGTAGTGTGGAGACCCAGTACTTC
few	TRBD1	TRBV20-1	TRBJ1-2	CSATQGARPGYTF	TGCAGTGCTACACAGGGGGCCCGGCCTGGCTACACCTTC
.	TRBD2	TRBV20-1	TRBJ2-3	CSARGLAARTQYF	TGCAGTGCTAGAGGACTAGCGGCTCGGACGCAGTATTTT
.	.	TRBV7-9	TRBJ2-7	CASSLAGPAYEQYF	TGTGCCAGCAGCTTAGCCGGACCGGCCTACGAGCAGTACTTC
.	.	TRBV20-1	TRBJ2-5	CSARVPGPQETQYF	TGCAGTGCTAGAGTCCCGGGACCCCAAGAGACCCAGTACTTC
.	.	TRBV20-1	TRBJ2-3	CSARVGGTTDTQYF	TGCAGTGCTAGAGTGGGCGGGACAACAGATACGCAGTATTTT
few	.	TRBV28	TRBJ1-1	CASIPGSSGNTEAFF	TGTGCCAGCATCCCAGGGTCGTCGGGGAACACTGAAGCTTTCTTT
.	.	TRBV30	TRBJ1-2	CAWSVSGWGGGYTF	TGTGCCTGGAGTGTATCAGGGTGGGGGGGTGGCTACACCTTC
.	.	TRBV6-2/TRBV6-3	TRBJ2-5	CASSLNQDSHQYF	TGTGCCAGCAGCCTTAACCAGGACAGTCACCAGTACTTC
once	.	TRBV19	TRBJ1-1	CASSIDLGGEAFF	TGTGCCAGTAGTATAGACTTAGGGGGTGAAGCTTTCTTT
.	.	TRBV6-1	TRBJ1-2	CASSARAEYGYTF	TGTGCCAGCAGTGCCAGGGCGGAGTATGGCTACACCTTC
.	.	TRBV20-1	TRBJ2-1	CSASPGIPYNEQFF	TGCAGTGCTAGCCCTGGGATCCCCTACAATGAGCAGTTCTTC
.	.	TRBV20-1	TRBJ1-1	CSASRRGGILNTEAFF	TGCAGTGCTAGTCGTAGGGGAGGGATCTTGAACACTGAAGCTTTCTTT
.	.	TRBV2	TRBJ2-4	CATDYRKLAKNIQYF	TGTGCCACCGATTACCGTAAGCTAGCCAAAAACATTCAGTACTTC
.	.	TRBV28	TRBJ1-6	CASHGGGDSSPLHF	TGTGCCAGCCACGGCGGGGGGGATAGTTCACCCCTCCACTTT
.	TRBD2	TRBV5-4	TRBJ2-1	CASSATGTSGYNEQFF	TGTGCCAGCAGCGCCACCGGGACTAGCGGCTACAATGAGCAGTTCTTC
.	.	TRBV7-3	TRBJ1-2	CASSLGGDYGYTF	TGTGCCAGCAGCTTGGGGGGTGACTATGGCTACACCTTC